This T cell receptor (beta chain) was identified in a study of regulatory T cells in long-lasting Graves disease. As for the study in general: Positive TSH receptor antibodies alongside over 5 years of antithyroid drugs were what marked Graves' disease as persistent. Study findings and constraints: Among persistent patients, a larger number of public clonotypes were shared (about 3,000) than among newly diagnosed patients (more than 850). TRBV28 was favored in persistent disease, as were TRBJ1-2 and TRBJ2-5.

The CDR3 is made up of 13 amino acids. CDR1 and CDR2 (germline): GTSNPN, SVGIG (reference sequence). Between the trimmed V and J ends, which lost 3 bases and 5 bases, there was a span of 13 bases. Note on this clonotype: Antigen: not known.

The authors built TCR beta libraries using iRepertoire HTBI primers and Arm-PCR of CDR3 regions. TCRdb passed the multiplex PCR reads through MiXCR, listing each CDR3 protein once. Of fewer than 450,000 distinct CDR3 sequences listed, around 24% are singletons. Time point of the sample: persistent/refractory GD, antithyroid drugs over 5 years with positive TRAb. The TCR library used RNA extracted from PBMCs. Diagnosis followed American Thyroid Association guidelines for Graves' disease. The specimen comprised peripheral blood mononuclear cells (PBMCs), sampled when the disease was refractory, from a patient treated with antithyroid drugs. The sequence came from a female donor with Graves disease. The genes are TRBV30 and TRBJ1-1; tentatively, D is TRBD1 (5 bases). The CDR3 nucleotides read TGTGCCTGGAGCAGGGCAGCGGTGACTGAAGCTTTCTTT. It codes for CAWSRAAVTEAFF.